A selection of T cell receptor beta chains follows, all from one sample in a study of T cell responses to AZD1222 COVID-19 vaccine. Method: immunoSEQ multiplex PCR; TCRdb's copy keeps in-frame clones and lacks some. The sample lists over 95,000 clones; more than 75% were seen once. The sequences come from peripheral blood, collected on day 0 of AZD1222 vaccination. All receptors come from an adult in good health. CDR3s leave out the opening cysteine and the closing phenylalanine or tryptophan.

j_gene	v_gene	CDR3aa
TRBJ2-7	TRBV5-8	ASSYNPPYEQY
TRBJ2-7	TRBV27	ASRSISRGEAYEQY
TRBJ1-1	TRBV12-5	ASGLGGLNTEAF
TRBJ1-1	TRBV7-2	ASSLARQRFEAF
TRBJ2-7	TRBV6-5	ASSYPGLAGYEQY
TRBJ1-2	TRBV7-2	ASNLNRETGGYT
TRBJ2-2	TRBV5-4	ASSLAGSRTGELF
TRBJ2-7	TRBV5-1	ASSTRQVAGTEPYEQY
TRBJ2-7	TRBV20-1	SAGDNYEQY
TRBJ1-3	TRBV9	ASSVDPFSGNTIY
TRBJ1-3	TRBV24-1	ATSLSDSGNTIY
TRBJ1-5	TRBV28	ASSQTGRGPNQPQH
TRBJ1-5	TRBV6-1	ASSLLGQSNQPQH
TRBJ2-1	TRBV9	ASSVVPRTSPNEQF
TRBJ1-5	TRBV30	AWSTGSNQPQH
TRBJ1-1	TRBV5-1	ASSPLTLLNTEAF
TRBJ2-7	TRBV29-1	SVEVGPYEQY
TRBJ2-3	TRBV6-5	ASRTSGKSTDTQY
TRBJ1-4	TRBV19	AYGQFFV
TRBJ2-1	TRBV9	ASSAGWGRTSGRGYEQF
TRBJ2-1	TRBV29-1	SGGLAGSYNEQF
TRBJ2-1	TRBV14	ASSLRRTSGMYNEQF
TRBJ1-4	TRBV13	ASSMGATNEKLF
TRBJ2-3	TRBV28	ASSLVGTDTQY
TRBJ2-2	TRBV10-3	AISDTVSGELF
TRBJ2-3	TRBV6-2/TRBV6-3	ASSDSWGASSTDTQY